This TCR beta chain was sequenced during a study of graft-versus-host responses after intestinal transplantation. Study overall: Following induction with anti-thymocyte globulin, all recipients were given tacrolimus and steroids for two to three years.

Of note for this clone: Its antigen is not known.

Study results and caveats: Present in recipient marrow, GvH clones included some that appeared first in ileum or blood. Peak GvH clone levels in circulation were associated with early post-transplant HvG declines.

TCRdb keeps only in-frame clones here, not all; method: immunoSEQ multiplex PCR. The sample lists about 93,000 clones, 90% to 95% occurring once. CDR1 is SGHDT, CDR2 YYEEEE, per germline. Losses at the gene ends were 0 bases for V and 9 bases for J; bases not matched to a gene: 8. The CDR3 runs to 15 residues. The TCR originated in a human donor who received an intestinal transplant. V is TRBV5-6 and J is TRBJ2-1, with 8 bases lining up with TRBD2. Sequenced material: unstimulated CD8+ T cells sorted from spleen or lymph node cells, taken before intestinal transplant. The CDR3 is CASSLVGSGNIEQFF. The CDR3 nucleotides read TGTGCCAGCAGCTTGGTGGGTAGCGGGAATATTGAGCAGTTCTTC.